These 15 T cell receptor beta chains were sequenced from one sample in a study of T-cell reconstitution after alpha-beta-depleted transplantation in children. Molecular barcoding with unique molecular identifiers was used for the TCRbeta library. MiXCR was run by TCRdb on the PCR reads, yielding one entry per CDR3 protein. The top ten clones hold 27% of a sample with 350,000 to 500,000 distinct CDR3 sequences, around two fifths of them seen once. The sequenced sample was PBMCs, obtained before TCRalphabeta/CD19-depleted stem cell transplant. The receptor set was obtained from a girl aged 2-9 years with aplastic anemia, due to receive a stem cell transplant.

This clonotype was observed a few times. The rearrangement joins TRBV6-2 or TRBV6-3 to TRBJ1-2, with D possibly matching TRBD1 (5 bases). This CDR3 contains 15 residues. The germline gives CDR1 MNHEY, CDR2 SVGEGT. Trimming pared 0 bases from V and 8 bases from J, leaving 16 bases between. The CDR3 protein is CASSYSRQSLGGYTF. The CDR3 region has the DNA TGTGCCAGCAGTTACTCGAGACAGTCCTTAGGAGGCTACACCTTC.

As to this clonotype: A read error may explain this, as a much larger clone is one base away. V gene TRBV20-1 combines with J gene TRBJ2-7; the match to TRBD2 covers 10 bases. CDR1 is DFQATT, CDR2 SNEGSKA, per germline (reference sequence). There are 16 residues in the CDR3. The V segment lost 4 bases and the J segment 4 bases; nucleotides outside the gene matches: 13. The CDR3 region is CSATGSASGSLYEQYF. The CDR3 coding sequence is TGCAGTGCTACAGGTTCGGCTAGCGGGAGCTTGTACGAGCAGTACTTC.

This clonotype has only one observation. The CDR3 region has the DNA TGTGCCAGCAGCTTTCGGGATAGCACAGATACGCAGTATTTT. Protein: CASSFRDSTDTQYF. The chain is built from TRBV7-3 and TRBJ2-3, with a weak D call TRBD2 (5 bases). Trimming shortened V by 3 bases and J by 0 bases, and 7 bases separated the two germline ends. The CDR3 runs 14 residues. Germline-derived CDR1 and CDR2 are SGHTA and FQGTGA.

At least ten counts were recorded for this clonotype. This rearrangement joins TRBV5-1 to TRBJ1-1; 7 nucleotides agree with TRBD1. V was clipped by 4 bases and J by 4 bases; unmatched bases: 7. CDR3 length equals 14 residues. Germline V lookup: CDR1 SGHRS, CDR2 YFSETQ. CDR3 sequence (DNA): TGCGCCAGCAGCCACCCGGCAGGGGGCACTGAAGCTTTCTTT. Translation gives CASSHPAGGTEAFF.

V and J are TRBV6-5 and TRBJ2-1, with 7 bases that match TRBD2. Germline values: CDR1 MNHEY, CDR2 SVGAGI. With 4 bases clipped from V and 4 bases from J, the junction kept 10 bases outside the gene matches. The CDR3 has 16 amino acids. This CDR3 is CASSSLWGGGYNEQFF. The CDR3 region has the DNA TGTGCCAGCAGTTCCCTGTGGGGCGGGGGTTACAATGAGCAGTTCTTC.

This clonotype was seen a few times. V usage is TRBV7-3 and J usage is TRBJ1-1, with 8 bases lining up with TRBD1. V lost 4 bases and J lost 2; bases outside the gene matches: 9. The CDR3 length is 16 residues. Germline values: CDR1 SGHTA, CDR2 FQGTGA. CDR3: CASSYTRDRTNTEAFF. In nucleotides, the CDR3 is TGTGCCAGCAGCTATACCCGGGACAGGACTAACACTGAAGCTTTCTTT.

This clonotype was detected ten times or more. The gene calls are TRBV12-5 and TRBJ2-7, with 7 nucleotides matching TRBD2. CDR1 and CDR2 from the germline V gene are LGHNT and FRNRAP. The V gene end was trimmed by 7 bases and the J gene end by 1 base; junction bases not matched to a gene: 10. This CDR3 has 15 amino acids. The CDR3 region has the DNA TGTGCTAGTGACGTTCGGGGGGAGAGGTCCTACGAGCAGTACTTC. Translated: CASDVRGERSYEQYF.

The V gene is TRBV5-1, the J gene TRBJ2-7; D gene uncertain. V lost 1 base and J lost 1, with 15 bases in between. In germline, CDR1 is SGHRS, CDR2 YFSETQ. The CDR3 totals 16 residues. This CDR3 is CASSLLGNRGSYEQYF. CDR3 DNA: TGCGCCAGCAGCTTGTTAGGGAATCGTGGGTCCTACGAGCAGTACTTC.

The chain employs TRBV20-1 and TRBJ1-5, with D perhaps TRBD1 (5 bases). Germline V lookup: CDR1 DFQATT, CDR2 SNEGSKA (reference sequence). V shed 3 bases and J shed 4 bases, with 19 bases lying between them. This CDR3 spans 16 amino acids. DNA for the CDR3: TGCAGTGCTAGGTTTGGGGCCTCAGTGGAGAATCAGCCCCAGCATTTT. It specifies CSARFGASVENQPQHF.

The chain has TRBV30 and TRBJ2-1, with D perhaps assigned TRBD1 or TRBD2 (5 bases each). The germline CDR1 and CDR2 sequences are GTSNPN and SVGIG (reference sequence). This CDR3 spans 16 amino acids. Trimming pared 0 bases from V and 7 bases from J, leaving 19 bases between. The CDR3 sequence is CAWSVNWGTPGNEQFF. CDR3 coding DNA: TGTGCCTGGAGTGTAAACTGGGGGACCCCTGGGAATGAGCAGTTCTTC.

This clonotype was counted at least ten times. J is TRBJ2-1 and V is TRBV7-9; D may correspond to TRBD1 or TRBD2 (5 bases each). Germline V gene lookup returns CDR1 SEHNR and CDR2 FQNEAQ (reference sequence). V gave up 6 bases and J gave up 5 bases, with 17 bases separating them. This CDR3 is 15 amino acids long. The chain's CDR3 is CASSTSGRVNNEQFF. As DNA, the CDR3 is TGTGCCAGCAGTACCAGCGGCAGGGTGAACAATGAGCAGTTCTTC.

V and J are TRBV4-2 and TRBJ2-5; D possibly corresponds to TRBD1 (5 bases). The V gene's germline CDR1 is LGHNA and CDR2 YNFKEQ. V was trimmed by 0 bases and J by 6 bases, leaving 11 bases between them. The CDR3 spans 14 residues. DNA for the CDR3: TGTGCCAGCAGCCAAGAGGGAAGGGGCCAGACCCAGTACTTC. Encoded protein: CASSQEGRGQTQYF.

As regards this clonotype: An end of the junction does not agree with germline; a read error may underlie this. The chain links TRBV7-8 to TRBJ2-5, with 9 bases lining up with TRBD1. The CDR3 covers 14 residues. From germline, CDR1 is SGHVS and CDR2 FQNEAQ. CDR3 sequence (DNA): TGTGCCAGCAGCTTCTGGACAGGGGAAGAGACCCAGTCCTTC. Its translation is CASSFWTGEETQSF.

This clonotype has at least ten counts. The rearrangement joins TRBV7-9 to TRBJ2-7, with TRBD1 matching 7 bases. V shed 8 bases and J 2 bases; nucleotides not matched to a gene: 9. CDR1 SEHNR and CDR2 FQNEAQ come from the germline V gene (reference sequence). This CDR3 is 14 amino acids long. CDR3 coding DNA: TGTGCCAGCGGATCGGACAGGCCGCCCTACGAGCAGTACTTC. It yields the protein CASGSDRPPYEQYF. Drawing the rest from reference TRBV7-9 and TRBJ2-7, the complete variable domain is DTGVSQNPRHKITKRGQNVTFRCDPISEHNRLYWYRQTLGQGPEFLTYFQNEAQLEKSRLLSDRFSAERPKGSFSTLEIQRTEQGDSAMYLCASGSDRPPYEQYFGPGTRLTVT.

The rearrangement links TRBV5-1 to TRBJ1-2, with 8 bases that match TRBD1. The ends lost 4 bases at V and 5 bases at J; junction bases unmatched: 10. The CDR3 spans 15 residues. Germline V gene sequence: CDR1 SGHRS, CDR2 YFSETQ. CDR3 nucleotides: TGCGCCAGCAGCCCCGCGCCGGGACAGGAGTATGGCTACACCTTC. Translation gives CASSPAPGQEYGYTF.